The text below deals with one T cell receptor beta chain. Its specificity is not known. The V end lost 9 bases, the J end lost 4 bases, and 22 bases lay between the germline ends. The length of the CDR3 is 15 residues. The germline V gene has CDR1 SGHDT and CDR2 YYEEEE. This sample stems from a study of long-term antiretroviral therapy in people with HIV. As for the study in general: The 2015 immediate-ART recommendation was preceded by the earliest samples by about a decade.

Assay version v3.0 of immunoSEQ was used, and it was run at survey level. Method: immunoSEQ multiplex PCR; TCRdb's copy keeps in-frame clones and lacks some. This sample has some 18,000 clones, with 65% to 85% found just once. Treatment for every participant with HIV took place in the United States. Cryopreserved PBMC samples of about 0.85-11 million cells were used for DNA extraction. Findings and limits, study-wide: ART was followed by higher diversity that remained below transplant donor controls.

Source: unsorted PBMCs, taken 0.1 years before starting antiretroviral therapy. This clonotype was sampled from a man between 18 and 29 years old with HIV. The chain recombines TRBV5-6 with TRBJ1-1; no reliable D call. The CDR3 region is CATKKESTGSTEAFF. The CDR3 region has the DNA TGTGCCACCAAGAAGGAATCCACGGGGTCCACTGAAGCTTTCTTT. The full variable domain, completed using reference TRBV5-6 and TRBJ1-1, is DAGVTQSPTHLIKTRGQQVTLRCSPKSGHDTVSWYQQALGQGPQFIFQYYEEEERQRGNFPDRFSGHQFPNYSSELNVNALLLGDSALYLCATKKESTGSTEAFFGQGTRLTVV.